Sequencing of this TCR beta chain was carried out in a study of glioma-infiltrating T cells. Study as a whole: Glioblastomas were WHO grade IV, sampled at first diagnosis; low-grade were grade II.

Study conclusions and caveats: CDR3 overlap between tissue and blood was very small. Non-neoplastic patients had below-expected tissue-blood divergence, while all gliomas exceeded expectation.

TCR alpha and beta CDR3 regions were amplified from RNA using iRepertoire nested multiplex PCR. Tissue mRNA or PBMC total RNA, 100-400 ng, went into one-step reverse transcription and amplification. From the multiplex PCR reads, TCRdb called clonotypes with MiXCR, one entry per CDR3 protein. The data show about 380,000 distinct CDR3 sequences, 41% seen once. The CDR3 is 20 amino acids. The V segment lost 0 bases and the J segment 3 bases; nucleotides outside the gene matches: 16. CDR1 and CDR2 (germline): DFQATT, SNEGSKA (reference sequence). This clonotype appeared a few times. What it binds is unknown.

The J gene is TRBJ2-7, the V gene TRBV20-1; 14 positions agree with TRBD2. Sequencing was carried out using glioma tissue, nonneoplastic brain tissue, or PBMCs (not recorded which). The origin of this receptor is a human donor with low-grade glioma or glioblastoma, undergoing nonglioma brain surgery, or in good health (not recorded which). Here the CDR3 DNA reads TGCAGTGCTAGAGATGCCCAAGGACTAGCGGGAGGCCTGTGGGGCTACGAGCAGTACTTC. This encodes CSARDAQGLAGGLWGYEQYF.